Below are 30 T cell receptor beta chains sequenced from a single sample in a study of shared clonotypes between healthy human individuals. Clones were read by immunoSEQ multiplex PCR, and TCRdb kept only the in-frame ones, dropping some. Of around 640,000 clones in the sample, 95% to 97% were seen once. Naive CD8 isolation took CD45RO-negative cells positively selected for CCR7 and excluded terminally differentiated effector memory CD45RA+ cells. The source material was naive CD8+ T cells sorted from blood. The receptors shown here come from a woman in her 30s in good health.

The chain carries TRBV23-1 and TRBJ2-7, with 13 bases matching TRBD2. TRBV23-1 is an ORF, and what it does is uncertain. With 0 bases clipped from V and 0 bases from J, the junction kept 23 bases outside the gene matches. The CDR3 contains 24 residues. Written as DNA, the CDR3 is TGCGCCAGCAGTCAATCGCACGGGACTACCGCCTCGGGACTAGCGGGACTAGCCTCCTACGAGCAGTACTTC. Translating gives CASSQSHGTTASGLAGLASYEQYF.

Concerning this clone: The sample contains more than one DNA sequence encoding this CDR3. The J gene is TRBJ2-7, the V gene TRBV11-2; D unresolved. V lost 1 base and J lost 6, with 7 bases in between. Germline CDR1 and CDR2: SGHAT and FQNNGV. CDR3 length equals 12 residues. The CDR3 sequence: CASSLVAGEQYF. In nucleotides, the CDR3 is TGTGCCAGCAGCTTAGTAGCCGGCGAGCAGTACTTC.

The rearrangement uses TRBV5-1 and TRBJ2-7, with D uncertain. Germline values: CDR1 SGHRS, CDR2 YFSETQ. V lost 6 bases and J lost 2, with 15 bases in between. There are 14 residues in the CDR3. The chain's CDR3 is CASIGPFPTYEQYF. The CDR3 DNA follows: TGCGCCAGCATCGGGCCCTTCCCGACCTACGAGCAGTACTTC.

This clone was seen only once. The chain recombines TRBV7-9 with TRBJ2-7; 8 bases are a match to TRBD2. The junction had 2 bases not matched to a gene; V was cut back by 1 base and J by 0 bases. The CDR3 runs to 15 residues. The germline V gene has CDR1 SEHNR and CDR2 FQNEAQ (reference sequence). This CDR3 reads CASSLVAGSSYEQYF. DNA of the CDR3: TGTGCCAGCAGCTTAGTAGCGGGAAGCTCCTACGAGCAGTACTTC.

V gene TRBV4-1 combines with J gene TRBJ2-5, with TRBD2 identical over 12 bases. This CDR3 spans 18 amino acids. The V gene end was trimmed by 1 base and the J gene end by 5 bases; junction bases not matched to a gene: 11. CDR1 and CDR2 from the germline V gene are MGHRA and YSYEKL. CDR3 DNA sequence: TGCGCCAGCAGCCAAGGGGTAGTGACTAGCGGGAGCGGGGAGACCCAGTACTTC. The encoded protein is CASSQGVVTSGSGETQYF.

The J gene is TRBJ2-1, the V gene TRBV4-1; TRBD2 agrees at 13 bases. The ends lost 4 bases at V and 8 bases at J; junction bases unmatched: 2. The CDR3 runs 14 residues. Looked up from germline, CDR1 is MGHRA and CDR2 is YSYEKL. Here the CDR3 DNA reads TGCGCCAGCAGCCGGACTAGCGGGAGTCATGAGCAGTTCTTC. It codes for CASSRTSGSHEQFF.

This rearrangement joins TRBV5-4 to TRBJ2-1; 11 bases agree with TRBD2. Germline values: CDR1 SGHNT, CDR2 YYREEE (reference sequence). The CDR3 sequence is 15 residues long. J was trimmed by 4 bases and V by 7 bases; bases with no gene match: 7. The DNA of the CDR3 is TGTGCCAGCCTCAGCGGGACTAGCGGTTACAATGAGCAGTTCTTC. This codes for CASLSGTSGYNEQFF.

The sample holds a few counts of this clone. The rearrangement uses TRBV2 and TRBJ1-5; D is undetermined. This CDR3 has 13 amino acids. Between the trimmed V and J ends, which lost 6 bases and 1 base, there was a span of 7 bases. Germline values: CDR1 SNHLY, CDR2 FYNNEI. CDR3 nucleotides: TGTGCCAGCAGGGAGTACAGCAATCAGCCCCAGCATTTT. Its protein product is CASREYSNQPQHF.

In DNA, the CDR3 is TGTGCCAGCAGTTACTCGGGGGGAGCTTTCTTT. Its translation: CASSYSGGAFF. This sequence joins TRBV6-5 and TRBJ1-1; D might be TRBD1 (5 bases). This CDR3 is built from 11 residues. Germline V gene data show CDR1 as MNHEY and CDR2 as SVGAGI. V lost 0 bases and J lost 10, with 6 bases in between.

This chain connects TRBV18 to TRBJ2-7; the D is unclear. This CDR3 contains 13 residues. CDR1 is KGHSH and CDR2 is LQKENI in the germline V gene. Trimming cost V 0 bases and J 5 bases, with 8 bases left between them. The CDR3 nucleotides read TGTGCCAGCTCACCACCGATAGGAGACGAGCAGTACTTC. Its translation is CASSPPIGDEQYF.

The chain joins TRBV6-5 to TRBJ2-7; the D gene is possibly TRBD2 (6 bases). Germline-derived CDR1 and CDR2 are MNHEY and SVGAGI. The CDR3 runs 14 residues. Between the trimmed V and J ends, which lost 6 bases and 4 bases, there was a span of 16 bases. In DNA form, the CDR3 reads TGTGCCAGCAGATCATGGCGGGACCGATACGAGCAGTACTTC. It translates to CASRSWRDRYEQYF.

The sample holds one count of this clone. This sequence joins TRBV6-1 and TRBJ2-1; 7 positions agree with TRBD2. Germline V CDR1 and CDR2: MNHNS, SASEGT. V gave up 2 bases and J gave up 11 bases; unmatched junction bases: 9. The CDR3 is 14 amino acids. For the CDR3, the DNA is TGTGCCAGCAGTGAAATGGGCGGGAGTTGGAAGCAGTTCTTC. Protein product: CASSEMGGSWKQFF.

The chain carries TRBV29-1 and TRBJ2-7, with TRBD1 as a possible D gene (6 bases). The CDR3 has 12 amino acids. V was trimmed by 5 bases and J by 3 bases, leaving 11 bases between them. Germline-derived CDR1 and CDR2 are SQVTM and ANQGSEA. The DNA of the CDR3 is TGCAGCGTTCTCGGGACAAACTACGAGCAGTACTTC. As protein: CSVLGTNYEQYF.

On this clone: The sample holds other DNA sequences that translate to the same CDR3. The chain links TRBV27 to TRBJ2-7, with TRBD1 identical over 7 bases. J was trimmed by 2 bases and V by 4 bases; bases with no gene match: 11. In germline, CDR1 is MNHEY, CDR2 SMNVEV (reference sequence). The CDR3 is 16 amino acids. The CDR3 nucleotides are TGTGCCAGCAGTTCGAGTGCCGGGACAGTAACCTACGAGCAGTACTTC. Translating it yields CASSSSAGTVTYEQYF.

V usage is TRBV19 and J usage is TRBJ1-5; D unclear. The germline CDR1 and CDR2 sequences are LNHDA and SQIVND (reference sequence). The V end was cut by 5 bases, the J end by 0 bases, with 14 bases between. This CDR3 region has 16 residues. Here the CDR3 reads CASSLYPEHSNQPQHF. DNA of the CDR3: TGTGCCAGTAGTCTCTATCCCGAGCATAGCAATCAGCCCCAGCATTTT.

The chain combines TRBV28 with TRBJ2-7, with 11 bases fitting TRBD1. V gave up 5 bases and J gave up 5 bases; unmatched junction bases: 2. Germline V gene lookup returns CDR1 MDHEN and CDR2 SYDVKM. This CDR3 comprises 13 residues. CDR3 in DNA: TGTGCCAGCAGTGGGACAGGGGGGCACGAGCAGTACTTC. Translation gives CASSGTGGHEQYF.

The chain carries TRBV7-9 and TRBJ2-7, with 7 bases identical to TRBD2. J gave up 3 bases and V 3 bases, and 8 bases lay outside the gene matches. This CDR3 is 15 amino acids long. In germline, CDR1 is SEHNR, CDR2 FQNEAQ (reference sequence). This chain's CDR3 is CASSLSAGLSYEQYF. For the CDR3, the DNA is TGTGCCAGCAGCTTGTCAGCGGGGCTTAGCTACGAGCAGTACTTC.

The chain joins TRBV19 to TRBJ2-5; 9 positions match TRBD2. The J call may be mistaken, given a closer DNA end match to TRBJ2-7. This CDR3 contains 16 residues. CDR1 and CDR2 from the germline V gene are LNHDA and SQIVND (reference sequence). DNA of the CDR3: TGTGCCAGTAGTATACTAGCGGGGCCGACGCAGTACGAGCAGTACTTC. Its protein product is CASSILAGPTQYEQYF.

The V gene is TRBV28, the J gene TRBJ1-5, with D unclear. Looked up from germline, CDR1 is MDHEN and CDR2 is SYDVKM. V dropped 7 bases and J dropped 11 bases, with 15 bases sitting between them. CDR3 length: 12 amino acids. The CDR3 DNA reads as TGTGCCAGCAACCACCACAAGGAGGCCCAGCATTTT. It yields the protein CASNHHKEAQHF.

As for this clone: Other DNA sequences in this sample translate to the same CDR3. This chain joins TRBV2 and TRBJ2-7; D perhaps matches TRBD1 (6 bases). The CDR3 contains 12 residues. The germline gives CDR1 SNHLY, CDR2 FYNNEI. V lost 4 bases and J lost 3, with 7 bases in between. Here the CDR3 reads CASSGQDYEQYF. The CDR3 DNA is TGTGCCAGCAGTGGACAGGACTACGAGCAGTACTTC. Complete variable domain (other parts from reference TRBV2 and TRBJ2-7): EPEVTQTPSHQVTQMGQEVILRCVPISNHLYFYWYRQILGQKVEFLVSFYNNEISEKSEIFDDQFSVERPDGSNFTLKIRSTKLEDSAMYFCASSGQDYEQYFGPGTRLTVT.

This rearrangement joins TRBV2 to TRBJ1-1; D ambiguous. Germline values: CDR1 SNHLY, CDR2 FYNNEI. V gave up 3 bases and J gave up 1 base, with 9 bases separating them. This CDR3 has 14 amino acids. CDR3 nucleotides: TGTGCCAGCAGTGACGCGGGCACGAACACTGAAGCTTTCTTT. It translates to CASSDAGTNTEAFF.

As for this clone: Other DNA variants within this sample encode the same CDR3. The CDR3: CASSWGLAGDEQFF. Here the CDR3 DNA reads TGTGCCAGCAGCTGGGGACTAGCGGGAGATGAGCAGTTCTTC. The rearrangement links TRBV7-9 to TRBJ2-1; 14 positions match TRBD2. The CDR3 is 14 residues long. Germline assignment: CDR1 SEHNR and CDR2 FQNEAQ (reference sequence). V was pared by 4 bases and J by 8 bases, with 1 base of the junction left unmatched. The variable domain in full, completed from reference TRBV7-9 and TRBJ2-1, reads DTGVSQNPRHKITKRGQNVTFRCDPISEHNRLYWYRQTLGQGPEFLTYFQNEAQLEKSRLLSDRFSAERPKGSFSTLEIQRTEQGDSAMYLCASSWGLAGDEQFFGPGTRLTVL.

V and J are TRBV28 and TRBJ2-7; TRBD1 matches at 9 bases. Germline lookup yields CDR1 MDHEN and CDR2 SYDVKM. The CDR3 covers 18 residues. V was pared by 4 bases and J by 0 bases, with 13 bases of the junction left unmatched. CDR3 sequence (DNA): TGTGCCAGCAGTTCGCCGAATCTGGACAGGGGTAACTCCTACGAGCAGTACTTC. Residues: CASSSPNLDRGNSYEQYF.

The chain combines TRBV5-4 with TRBJ2-3; 10 bases align to TRBD2. Germline V gives CDR1 SGHNT, CDR2 YYREEE (reference sequence). The V and J ends lost 1 base and 0 bases, in that order; junction bases with no gene match: 5. The CDR3 sequence is 17 residues long. Here the CDR3 reads CASSLSSGRASTDTQYF. The CDR3 nucleotides read TGTGCCAGCAGCTTGAGCAGCGGGAGGGCTAGCACAGATACGCAGTATTTT.

V usage is TRBV11-3 and J usage is TRBJ2-3, with 7 bases aligning to TRBD2. Unmatched junction bases numbered 6, after V lost 5 bases and J lost 4 bases. Per the germline V gene, CDR1 is SGHNT and CDR2 is YENEEA. This CDR3 spans 14 amino acids. The CDR3 region has the DNA TGTGCCAGCAGCGATCGACTAGCTCCAGATACGCAGTATTTT. Amino acids: CASSDRLAPDTQYF.

This clone has only one observation. This chain uses TRBV11-3 with TRBJ1-1, with 8 bases aligning to TRBD1. Germline V gene data show CDR1 as SGHNT and CDR2 as YENEEA. This CDR3 has 13 residues. After removal of 0 bases from V and 6 bases from J, the junction contained 0 bases not matched to a gene. The CDR3: CASSLEQGAEAFF. The CDR3 DNA is TGTGCCAGCAGCTTAGAACAGGGGGCTGAAGCTTTCTTT.

This rearrangement joins TRBV28 to TRBJ2-7; TRBD1 might be the D (5 bases). Trimming took 6 bases from V and 2 from J, leaving 14 bases between them. Germline CDR1 is MDHEN and CDR2 is SYDVKM. The CDR3 loop spans 14 amino acids. The CDR3 is CASRPYQGTYEQYF. The CDR3 DNA reads TGTGCCAGCAGACCTTACCAGGGTACCTACGAGCAGTACTTC.

The chain has TRBV27 and TRBJ1-1; D gene uncertain. V dropped 0 bases and J dropped 3 bases, with 8 bases sitting between them. The CDR3 extends over 14 amino acids. Germline CDR1 and CDR2: MNHEY and SMNVEV (reference sequence). CDR3 nucleotide sequence: TGTGCCAGCAGTTTATCGTATGGGTACACTGAAGCTTTCTTT. It codes for CASSLSYGYTEAFF.

This chain uses TRBV27 with TRBJ2-5, with D tentatively TRBD1 or TRBD2 (5 bases each). Per the germline V gene, CDR1 is MNHEY and CDR2 is SMNVEV (reference sequence). This CDR3 region has 15 residues. The germline V and J ends were trimmed by 3 bases and 3 bases, with 14 bases remaining between them. DNA of the CDR3: TGTGCCAGCAGTTTCCTCGGGGCAGCTGAAGAGACCCAGTACTTC. Its translation: CASSFLGAAEETQYF.

The chain links TRBV2 to TRBJ2-5, with 12 positions matching TRBD2. The CDR3 loop spans 15 amino acids. Trimming cost V 8 bases and J 5 bases; bases outside gene matches: 9. Germline V gene data show CDR1 as SNHLY and CDR2 as FYNNEI. The CDR3: CASESSGRAWETQYF. The CDR3 nucleotides are TGTGCCAGCGAGTCTAGCGGGAGGGCCTGGGAGACCCAGTACTTC.